These 19 T cell receptor beta chains share one sample of origin, sequenced in a study of shared clonotypes between healthy human individuals. As defined, naive CD8 cells were CD45RO-negative and positively selected for CCR7, with terminally differentiated effector memory CD45RA+ cells excluded. Measured with immunoSEQ multiplex PCR; TCRdb has only the in-frame clones, and not every one. The sample holds more than 2 million clones; about 93% are singletons and the top ten take around 1.7%. The material sequenced was naive CD8+ T cells from PBMCs. The receptor set was obtained from a man younger than 35 in good health. Some clones in this sample may be carry-over from other donors' samples.

The V and J genes are TRBV9 and TRBJ1-1; D perhaps matches TRBD1 (5 bases). V was clipped by 4 bases and J by 4 bases, with 14 bases between them. CDR3 length equals 14 residues. Germline values: CDR1 SGDLS, CDR2 YYNGEE. For the CDR3, the DNA is TGTGCCAGCAGCAAAACAGGTTCGGGCACTGAAGCTTTCTTT. It is translated as CASSKTGSGTEAFF.

The chain links TRBV19 to TRBJ2-7; 8 bases are a match to TRBD1. V dropped 5 bases and J dropped 6; count of bases not matched to a gene: 9. Germline V gene lookup returns CDR1 LNHDA and CDR2 SQIVND (reference sequence). The CDR3 consists of 14 residues. The CDR3 DNA reads TGTGCCAGTAGTCCTCGGGCAGGGGGCCTCGAGCAGTACTTC. Protein sequence: CASSPRAGGLEQYF.

The rearrangement uses TRBV6-1 and TRBJ1-3; D call uncertain. From germline, CDR1 is MNHNS and CDR2 SASEGT. CDR3 length: 15 residues. V lost 4 bases, J lost 4 bases, and 14 bases lay in between. The CDR3 region is CASSVSRTPGNTIYF. The CDR3 region has the DNA TGTGCCAGCAGTGTGTCAAGGACCCCGGGAAACACCATATATTTT.

This clone was detected once. V usage is TRBV7-2 and J usage is TRBJ2-1, with D perhaps TRBD2 (5 bases). The V end was cut by 7 bases, the J end by 2 bases, with 15 bases between. Germline V lookup: CDR1 SGHTA, CDR2 FQGNSA. CDR3 length: 15 residues. The CDR3 nucleotides are TGTGCCAGCACCCAACTAGGAGGCACCTACAATGAGCAGTTCTTC. It translates to CASTQLGGTYNEQFF.

This clone showed up just once. This sequence joins TRBV5-5 and TRBJ1-5, with TRBD1 matching over 9 bases. The CDR3 covers 15 residues. Germline V gene lookup returns CDR1 SGHKS and CDR2 YYEKEE (reference sequence). Trimming at V came to 1 base and at J to 4 bases, leaving 3 bases not matched to a gene. The CDR3 is CASSLYRGRNQPQHF. In DNA, the CDR3 is TGTGCCAGCAGCTTGTACAGGGGGCGGAATCAGCCCCAGCATTTT.

This clone was picked up one time. Other DNA sequences in this specimen translate into the identical CDR3. The chain is built from TRBV5-1 and TRBJ1-1; D might be TRBD1 (6 bases). Trimming took 2 bases from V and 2 from J, leaving 10 bases between them. CDR3 size: 14 residues. Germline V gene sequence: CDR1 SGHRS, CDR2 YFSETQ. The CDR3 protein is CASSFRGENTEAFF. The CDR3 DNA reads as TGCGCCAGCAGCTTTAGGGGGGAAAACACTGAAGCTTTCTTT.

The V call is TRBV11-2, the J call TRBJ2-6, with D maybe TRBD1 (5 bases). Looked up from germline, CDR1 is SGHAT and CDR2 is FQNNGV. The CDR3 is 19 residues long. The V gene lost 0 bases and the J gene lost 0 bases, with 15 bases spanning the gap. CDR3: CASSLDSLTAISGANVLTF. The CDR3 coding sequence is TGTGCCAGCAGCTTAGACTCCTTGACAGCGATCTCTGGGGCCAACGTCCTGACTTTC.

The chain joins TRBV28 to TRBJ2-1, with TRBD1 matching over 10 bases. This CDR3 spans 15 amino acids. Per the germline V gene, CDR1 is MDHEN and CDR2 is SYDVKM. V lost 5 bases to trimming and J lost 7 bases; unmatched junction nucleotides: 8. In DNA, the CDR3 is TGTGCCAGCAGTCAGCGACAGGGGGCGCGAAATGAGCAGTTCTTC. Translating gives CASSQRQGARNEQFF.

This clone was seen just once. Within the sample, other DNA sequences also encode this same CDR3. The rearrangement uses TRBV5-1 and TRBJ2-7; D might be TRBD2 (7 bases). V shed 2 bases and J shed 7 bases, with 10 bases lying between them. From germline, CDR1 is SGHRS and CDR2 YFSETQ. This CDR3 is built from 12 residues. In nucleotides, the CDR3 is TGCGCCAGCAGCTTACAGGGAGGGGAGCAGTACTTC. Translating it yields CASSLQGGEQYF.

The chain couples TRBV5-6 to TRBJ1-5; the D is unclear. This CDR3 comprises 12 residues. From germline, CDR1 is SGHDT and CDR2 YYEEEE. V lost 3 bases, J lost 6 bases, and 7 bases lay in between. The CDR3 sequence: CASSSYAQPQHF. The DNA for the CDR3 is TGTGCCAGCAGCTCTTATGCTCAGCCCCAGCATTTT. The entire variable domain, with the rest obtained from reference TRBV5-6 and TRBJ1-5, is as follows: DAGVTQSPTHLIKTRGQQVTLRCSPKSGHDTVSWYQQALGQGPQFIFQYYEEEERQRGNFPDRFSGHQFPNYSSELNVNALLLGDSALYLCASSSYAQPQHFGDGTRLSIL.

The gene calls are TRBV27 and TRBJ2-5; tentative D call: TRBD1 (6 bases). The CDR3 extends over 16 amino acids. The germline V gene encodes CDR1 MNHEY and CDR2 SMNVEV (reference sequence). V lost 3 bases and J 1 base, leaving 15 bases between the germline ends. CDR3 sequence reads: CASSLRGTFGQETQYF. Here the CDR3 DNA reads TGTGCCAGCAGTTTGAGGGGGACATTCGGCCAAGAGACCCAGTACTTC.

This chain joins TRBV2 and TRBJ2-7; 11 bases agree with TRBD1. V dropped 6 bases and J dropped 3; count of bases not matched to a gene: 10. CDR3 length equals 16 residues. In germline, CDR1 is SNHLY, CDR2 FYNNEI. CDR3 DNA: TGTGCCAGCAGCACAACCCGGACAGGGGGCATCTACGAGCAGTACTTC. It is translated as CASSTTRTGGIYEQYF.

This clone came up once. The CDR3 sequence: CASSSAWDNLDIDEQFF. For the CDR3, the DNA is TGTGCCAGCAGCTCTGCGTGGGATAACTTGGATATCGATGAGCAGTTCTTC. The chain links TRBV11-3 to TRBJ2-1; D unresolved. Trimming stripped 4 bases from V and 8 bases from J, with 24 bases between. Germline V CDR1 and CDR2: SGHNT, YENEEA. The CDR3 has 17 residues. Full variable domain (rest looked up from reference TRBV11-3 and TRBJ2-1): EAGVVQSPRYKIIEKKQPVAFWCNPISGHNTLYWYLQNLGQGPELLIRYENEEAVDDSQLPKDRFSAERLKGVDSTLKIQPAELGDSAVYLCASSSAWDNLDIDEQFFGPGTRLTVL.

CDR3 loop: CASSFLGQGEREIYEQYF. The CDR3 bases are TGCGCCAGCAGCTTCCTGGGACAGGGGGAGCGGGAGATCTACGAGCAGTACTTC. The rearrangement links TRBV5-1 to TRBJ2-7, with TRBD1 matching over 11 bases. Germline trimming cut 2 bases from V and 3 bases from J; bases unmatched to any gene: 13. Germline assignment: CDR1 SGHRS and CDR2 YFSETQ. This CDR3 region has 18 residues.

This chain connects TRBV30 to TRBJ2-7, with 10 bases that match TRBD1. The CDR3 spans 13 residues. Looked up from germline, CDR1 is GTSNPN and CDR2 is SVGIG (reference sequence). V shed 3 bases, J shed 3 bases, and the junction held 2 bases outside the gene matches. The CDR3 loop reads CAWRGTGVYEQYF. The CDR3, as DNA: TGTGCCTGGAGGGGGACAGGGGTCTACGAGCAGTACTTC.

This chain joins TRBV9 and TRBJ2-2; 7 positions match TRBD2. Germline assignment: CDR1 SGDLS and CDR2 YYNGEE. CDR3 length: 17 amino acids. With V trimmed by 2 bases and J by 0 bases, 7 bases remained unmatched. In DNA form, the CDR3 reads TGTGCCAGCAGCGTTTCGCTAGCGGCCTCGAACACCGGGGAGCTGTTTTTT. It encodes CASSVSLAASNTGELFF.

The rearrangement joins TRBV21-1 to TRBJ2-7; the table's D call TRBD2 went unverified against the DNA. TRBV21-1 is deemed a pseudogene. This CDR3 comprises 11 residues. The CDR3 here is CASSKEAGGYF. As DNA, the CDR3 is TGTGCCAGCAGCAAAGAAGCGGGAGGGTACTTC.

The chain links TRBV11-2 to TRBJ2-1; D is perhaps TRBD1 (6 bases). Between the trimmed V and J ends, which lost 4 bases and 2 bases, there was a span of 12 bases. This CDR3 is 15 amino acids long. Germline V CDR1 and CDR2: SGHAT, FQNNGV. The CDR3 DNA reads as TGTGCCAGCAGCTCCACAGGGAGCCCCTACAATGAGCAGTTCTTC. Encoded protein: CASSSTGSPYNEQFF.

About this clone itself: The same CDR3 also results from other DNA sequences found in this sample. This sequence joins TRBV27 and TRBJ2-7; no firm D call. The CDR3 contains 13 residues. V was cut by 3 bases and J by 0 bases, with 6 bases left in between. Germline-derived CDR1 and CDR2 are MNHEY and SMNVEV (reference sequence). The CDR3 sequence: CASSFSSSYEQYF. The CDR3 DNA reads TGTGCCAGCAGTTTTTCCTCCTCCTACGAGCAGTACTTC.